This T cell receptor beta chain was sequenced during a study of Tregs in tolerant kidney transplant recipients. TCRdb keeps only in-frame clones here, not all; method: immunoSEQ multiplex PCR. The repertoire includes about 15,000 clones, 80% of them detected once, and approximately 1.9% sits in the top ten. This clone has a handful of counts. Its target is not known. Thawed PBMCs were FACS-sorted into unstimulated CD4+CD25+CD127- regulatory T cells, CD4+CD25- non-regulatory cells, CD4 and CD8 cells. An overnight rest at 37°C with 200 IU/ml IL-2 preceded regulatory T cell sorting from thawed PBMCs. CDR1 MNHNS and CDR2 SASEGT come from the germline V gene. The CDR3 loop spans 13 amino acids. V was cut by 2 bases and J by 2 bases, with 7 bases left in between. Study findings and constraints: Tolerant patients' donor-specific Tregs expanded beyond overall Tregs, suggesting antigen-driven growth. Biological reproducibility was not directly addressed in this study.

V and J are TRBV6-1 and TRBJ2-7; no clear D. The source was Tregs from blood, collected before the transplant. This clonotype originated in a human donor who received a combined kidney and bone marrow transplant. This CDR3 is CASSESGPYEQYF. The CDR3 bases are TGTGCCAGCAGTGAATCAGGCCCCTACGAGCAGTACTTC.